A selection of T cell receptor beta chains follows, all from one sample in a study of T-cell memory formation after mild COVID-19. TCRdb itself ran the 5' RACE reads through MiXCR, one entry per CDR3 protein. The sample has a few hundred thousand distinct CDR3 sequences; approximately 19% are singletons. Source material: PBMCs or a T cell subset sorted from them (not recorded which). Receptors were obtained from a man between 18 and 35 years old who had mild COVID-19 (a few samples of this study predate the infection). Cell type and time point are not known. CDR3s include the opening cysteine and the closing phenylalanine or tryptophan. The D gene is left open where the match is weak. Not all rows give a size; the values are once, few, many and, for expanded clones, a class.

few NA TRBJ2-7 TRBV7-2 CASSSAGYEQYF TGTGCCAGCAGCTCGGCGGGCTACGAGCAGTACTTC
few NA TRBJ2-5 TRBV9 CASSEAPSRGGETQYF TGTGCCAGCAGCGAGGCTCCCTCCAGGGGAGGAGAGACCCAGTACTTC
NA TRBD2 TRBJ2-3 TRBV7-2 CASSPNSGGAVLLYF TGTGCCAGCAGCCCAAATAGCGGGGGGGCCGTTCTCCTGTATTTT
few TRBD1 TRBJ1-2 TRBV5-5 CASSFRLFWDRGQTGYGYTF TGTGCCAGCAGCTTTCGATTGTTCTGGGACAGGGGGCAGACTGGCTATGGCTACACCTTC
few NA TRBJ2-6 TRBV20-1 CSARGLGASGANVLTF TGCAGTGCTAGGGGTTTAGGCGCCTCTGGGGCCAACGTCCTGACTTTC
NA NA TRBJ2-4 TRBV12-3/TRBV12-4 CASATLNIQYF TGTGCCAGCGCGACTCTGAACATTCAGTACTTC
NA NA TRBJ1-1 TRBV7-9 CASSWRGALTEAFF TGTGCCAGCAGCTGGCGGGGCGCACTCACTGAAGCTTTCTTT
many NA TRBJ1-1 TRBV7-3 CASSSGGLTEAFF TGTGCCAGCAGTTCCGGTGGGTTGACTGAAGCTTTCTTT
NA NA TRBJ2-2 TRBV20-1 CSVGRGFRHAGELFF TGCAGTGTCGGAAGAGGCTTCCGGCACGCCGGGGAGCTGTTTTTT
NA NA TRBJ2-1 TRBV6-5 CASSLYARENNEQFF TGTGCCAGCAGTTTATACGCTAGGGAGAACAATGAGCAGTTCTTC
NA NA TRBJ2-5 TRBV29-1 CSVSSRSETQYF TGCAGCGTATCCTCCCGTTCCGAGACCCAGTACTTC
few NA TRBJ1-1 TRBV29-1 CSVDASMNTEAFF TGCAGCGTTGACGCAAGCATGAACACTGAAGCTTTCTTT
few NA TRBJ1-3 TRBV6-6 CASSYGEDWSRGNTIYF TGTGCCAGCAGTTACGGGGAGGACTGGTCCCGTGGAAACACCATATATTTT
few NA TRBJ1-1 TRBV5-1 CASSLPTGQDEAFF TGCGCCAGCAGCTTGCCGACAGGCCAGGATGAAGCTTTCTTT
NA NA TRBJ1-1 TRBV10-3 CAISAGSPEAFF TGTGCCATCAGTGCAGGATCCCCTGAAGCTTTCTTT
NA TRBD1 TRBJ1-5 TRBV20-1 CSASIRDRGDQPQHF TGCAGTGCGTCTATCCGGGACAGGGGGGATCAGCCCCAGCATTTT
NA TRBD1 TRBJ2-3 TRBV9 CASSTYRGQVTDTQYF TGTGCCAGCAGCACCTACAGGGGGCAGGTAACAGATACGCAGTATTTT
NA NA TRBJ1-3 TRBV5-4 CASSCWDEGPETIYF TGTGCCAGCAGCTGCTGGGACGAGGGCCCAGAAACCATATATTTT